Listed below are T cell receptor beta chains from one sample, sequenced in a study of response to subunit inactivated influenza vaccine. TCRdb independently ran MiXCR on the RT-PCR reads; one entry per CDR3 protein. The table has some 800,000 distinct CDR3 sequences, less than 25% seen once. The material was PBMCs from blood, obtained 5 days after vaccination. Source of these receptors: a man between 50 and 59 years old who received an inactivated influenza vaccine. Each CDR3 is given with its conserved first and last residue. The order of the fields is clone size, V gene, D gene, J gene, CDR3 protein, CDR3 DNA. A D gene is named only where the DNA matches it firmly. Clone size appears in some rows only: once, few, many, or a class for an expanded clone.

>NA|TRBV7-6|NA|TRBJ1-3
CASSYPPGSGNTIYF
TGTGCCAGCAGCTATCCCCCGGGCTCTGGAAACACCATATATTTT
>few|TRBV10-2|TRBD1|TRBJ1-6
CASSDRDRGLYNSPLHF
TGCGCCAGCAGTGACCGGGACAGAGGGCTTTATAATTCACCCCTCCACTTT
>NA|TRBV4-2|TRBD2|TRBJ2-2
CASSQESTSGGELFF
TGTGCCAGCAGCCAAGAGTCAACTAGCGGGGGGGAGCTGTTTTTT
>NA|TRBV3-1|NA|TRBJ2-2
CASSQGTWYHTGELFF
TGTGCCAGCAGCCAAGGCACGTGGTATCACACCGGGGAGCTGTTTTTT
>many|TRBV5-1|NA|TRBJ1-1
CASSLAANTEAFF
TGCGCCAGCAGCTTGGCGGCGAACACTGAAGCTTTCTTT
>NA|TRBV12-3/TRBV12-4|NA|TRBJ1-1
CASTPSGTEAFF
TGTGCCAGCACCCCCTCGGGCACTGAAGCTTTCTTT
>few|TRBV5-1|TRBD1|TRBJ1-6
CASSLAGQGISPLHF
TGCGCCAGCAGCTTGGCCGGACAGGGAATCTCACCCCTCCACTTT
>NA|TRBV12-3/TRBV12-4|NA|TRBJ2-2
CASSFVFAGELFF
TGTGCCAGCAGTTTTGTGTTTGCAGGGGAGCTGTTTTTT
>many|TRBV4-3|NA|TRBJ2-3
CASSQVPGSTDTQYF
TGCGCCAGCAGCCAAGTCCCCGGATCTACAGATACGCAGTATTTT
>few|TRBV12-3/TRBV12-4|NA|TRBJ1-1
CASSFELNTEAFF
TGTGCCAGCAGTTTCGAGTTGAACACTGAAGCTTTCTTT
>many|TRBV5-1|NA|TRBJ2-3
CASSLDRTGMGDTQYF
TGCGCCAGCAGCTTGGATAGGACGGGGATGGGAGATACGCAGTATTTT
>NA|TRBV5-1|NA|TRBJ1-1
CASSVRTGMNTEAFF
TGCGCCAGCAGCGTCAGGACGGGCATGAACACTGAAGCTTTCTTT
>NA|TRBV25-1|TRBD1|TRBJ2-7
CASSAVSAADRGRYEQYF
TGTGCCAGCAGCGCCGTGTCAGCGGCGGACAGGGGGCGATACGAGCAGTACTTC
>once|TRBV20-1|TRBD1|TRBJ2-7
CSARPPGGPYEQYF
TGCAGTGCTAGACCCCCAGGGGGTCCCTACGAGCAGTACTTC
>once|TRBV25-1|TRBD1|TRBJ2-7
CASSASWTGSYEQYF
TGTGCCAGCAGTGCCTCCTGGACAGGCTCCTACGAGCAGTACTTC
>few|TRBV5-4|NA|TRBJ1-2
CASSNPPGANYGYTF
TGTGCCAGCAGCAATCCCCCCGGAGCTAACTATGGCTACACCTTC
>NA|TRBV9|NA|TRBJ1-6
CASSVVGVWGSPLHF
TGTGCCAGCAGCGTAGTAGGGGTTTGGGGTTCACCCCTCCACTTT
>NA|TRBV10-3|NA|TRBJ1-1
CAISSIGKGNMNTEAFF
TGTGCCATCAGCAGTATCGGTAAAGGGAATATGAACACTGAAGCTTTCTTT
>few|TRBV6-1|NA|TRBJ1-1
CASRDGAPKNTEAFF
TGTGCCAGCAGGGACGGGGCCCCAAAGAACACTGAAGCTTTCTTT
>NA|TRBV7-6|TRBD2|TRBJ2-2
CASSLSGVTMGELFF
TGTGCCAGCAGCTTAAGCGGGGTGACCATGGGGGAGCTGTTTTTT